This T cell receptor beta chain was documented in a study of blood T cell repertoires in COVID-19. CDR1 SGHRS and CDR2 YFSETQ come from the germline V gene. CDR3 size: 13 residues. J lost 10 bases, V lost 0 bases, and 4 bases had no gene match. Original processing notes: Researchers report that nucleated cell counts were estimated from reference gene primer amplification. Profiling relied on immunoSEQ multiplex PCR, and the TCRdb table lists in-frame clones only, not all of them. V, J and clone size reflect that table, while D and trimming were determined from the DNA. The sample contains tens of thousands of clones, about 91% of which appear only once.

The rearrangement joins TRBV5-1 to TRBJ2-1, with TRBD2 identical over 7 bases. The specimen sequenced was peripheral blood. This receptor was obtained from a man aged 45 to 65 with active COVID-19. The DNA of the CDR3 is TGCGCCAGCAGCTTGGAGGGAGCGGGGGAGCAGTTCTTC. Translated: CASSLEGAGEQFF.